These T cell receptor beta chains were read from a single sample in a study of spatial heterogeneity in lung cancer. MiXCR was run by TCRdb on the 5' RACE reads, yielding one entry per CDR3 protein. The sample shows around 20,000 distinct CDR3 sequences, 9% to 10% of them seen only once. The source material was PBMCs, sampled at follow-up. All receptors derive from a male donor with early-stage non-small cell lung cancer. CDR3s include the opening cysteine and the closing phenylalanine or tryptophan. The D gene is left open where the match is weak. Rows give clone size only sometimes, using once, few, many, or a class for an expanded clone.

TRBJ2-4 TRBV7-2 . many CASSPGGDIQYF TGTGCCAGCAGCCCCGGCGGCGACATTCAGTACTTC
TRBJ1-4 TRBV28 . many CASSLSATNEKLFF TGTGCCAGCAGTTTATCTGCAACTAATGAAAAACTGTTTTTT
TRBJ1-5 TRBV7-9 . few CASSPGPGNQPQHF TGTGCCAGCAGCCCGGGACCCGGCAATCAGCCCCAGCATTTT
TRBJ2-1 TRBV7-8 TRBD1 . CASRRDRSSYNEQFF TGTGCCAGCAGGAGGGACAGGAGCTCCTACAATGAGCAGTTCTTC
TRBJ2-2 TRBV7-2 . . CASSLFWESGELFF TGTGCCAGCAGCTTGTTTTGGGAGTCCGGGGAGCTGTTTTTT
TRBJ2-2 TRBV7-9 . many CASRLQYHTGELFF TGTGCCAGCAGGCTACAGTATCACACCGGGGAGCTGTTTTTT
TRBJ2-3 TRBV2 . . CASSDPGAPDTQYF TGTGCCAGCAGCGATCCAGGGGCCCCTGATACGCAGTATTTT
TRBJ2-6 TRBV11-2 . many CASSYLTRNPLSGANVLTF TGTGCCAGCAGCTACCTTACGAGGAACCCTCTCTCTGGGGCCAACGTCCTGACTTTC
TRBJ1-4 TRBV20-1 . many CSARSAFNEKLFF TGCAGTGCTAGATCGGCCTTTAATGAAAAACTGTTTTTT
TRBJ2-1 TRBV20-1 . many CSARVRGVSSYNEQFF TGCAGTGCTAGAGTCAGGGGCGTTAGCTCCTACAATGAGCAGTTCTTC
TRBJ1-6 TRBV7-9 . few CASSSRDGSVHF TGTGCCAGCAGTTCCAGGGACGGCTCGGTCCACTTT
TRBJ2-7 TRBV6-2/TRBV6-3 . many CASSYQGPYEQYF TGTGCCAGCAGTTATCAGGGCCCCTACGAGCAGTACTTC
TRBJ1-5 TRBV27 . many CASRDTLSGQPQHF TGTGCCAGCAGGGACACCCTATCTGGTCAGCCCCAGCATTTT
TRBJ2-7 TRBV15 . . CATSRDHGYEQYF TGTGCCACCAGCAGAGATCACGGCTACGAGCAGTACTTC
TRBJ2-1 TRBV6-1 . . CASSVYRDPGGSYNEQFF TGTGCCAGCAGTGTTTATAGGGATCCAGGGGGGTCCTACAATGAGCAGTTCTTC
TRBJ2-1 TRBV19 . few CASSINKLSYNEQFF TGTGCCAGTAGTATAAACAAACTCTCCTACAATGAGCAGTTCTTC
TRBJ2-1 TRBV24-1 . many CATSDTRSYNEQFF TGTGCCACCAGTGATACTAGGAGTTACAATGAGCAGTTCTTC
TRBJ2-3 TRBV7-9 . large CASSRGSLDTQYF TGTGCCAGCAGCCGCGGGTCCTTAGATACGCAGTATTTT
TRBJ1-1 TRBV20-1 . few CSARDNRRTEAFF TGCAGTGCTAGAGATAACAGGAGGACTGAAGCTTTCTTT
TRBJ2-5 TRBV18 . . CASSTQVGQETQYF TGTGCCAGCTCAACCCAAGTGGGACAAGAGACCCAGTACTTC
TRBJ2-3 TRBV5-1 . few CASSLDRGTDTQYF TGCGCCAGCAGCTTGGACAGGGGCACAGATACGCAGTATTTT
TRBJ2-7 TRBV3-1 . many CASSQARPLLEQYF TGTGCCAGCAGCCAAGCCCGACCATTACTGGAGCAGTACTTC
TRBJ1-4 TRBV11-2 TRBD1 . CASSPSPGTGTTNEKLFF TGTGCCAGCAGCCCTAGTCCCGGGACAGGAACAACTAATGAAAAACTGTTTTTT
TRBJ2-5 TRBV10-3 TRBD2 few CATRTSGAQETQYF TGTGCCACCCGGACTAGCGGGGCACAAGAGACCCAGTACTTC
TRBJ2-1 TRBV7-2 . many CASSLDQIYNEQFF TGTGCCAGCAGCTTAGATCAGATATACAATGAGCAGTTCTTC
TRBJ2-7 TRBV20-1 TRBD1 few CSARSDRGYEQYF TGCAGTGCTAGAAGCGACAGGGGCTACGAGCAGTACTTC
TRBJ2-2 TRBV29-1 . many CSVAPLRDTGELFF TGCAGCGTTGCTCCCCTACGGGACACCGGGGAGCTGTTTTTT
TRBJ1-1 TRBV29-1 . . CSVEGTSNTEAFF TGCAGCGTTGAAGGGACATCGAACACTGAAGCTTTCTTT
TRBJ2-5 TRBV28 . . CASSWALGKETQYF TGTGCCAGCAGTTGGGCACTGGGGAAAGAGACCCAGTACTTC
TRBJ2-7 TRBV29-1 TRBD1 few CSAITGGSSYEQYF TGCAGCGCAATCACAGGGGGCAGCTCCTACGAGCAGTACTTC
TRBJ2-1 TRBV28 . . CASSFASSYNEQFF TGTGCCAGCAGTTTTGCCTCCAGCTACAATGAGCAGTTCTTC
TRBJ2-7 TRBV20-1 . few CSARGGPYEQYF TGCAGTGCTAGAGGTGGGCCCTACGAGCAGTACTTC
TRBJ2-5 TRBV12-3/TRBV12-4 . . CASSPGGDQETQYF TGTGCCAGCAGCCCAGGGGGGGACCAAGAGACCCAGTACTTC
TRBJ2-3 TRBV20-1 . few CSARDTQGGDTQYF TGCAGTGCTAGAGACACACAGGGTGGAGATACGCAGTATTTT
TRBJ2-7 TRBV4-3 . . CASSQAVTYEQYF TGCGCCAGCAGCCAGGCAGTTACCTACGAGCAGTACTTC
TRBJ2-7 TRBV11-2 TRBD2 few CASSFPSGGRYEQYF TGTGCCAGCAGCTTCCCTAGCGGGGGGCGATATGAGCAGTACTTC
TRBJ2-2 TRBV4-3 TRBD1 few CASSQGTGRPGELFF TGCGCCAGCAGCCAAGGGACAGGGCGCCCCGGGGAGCTGTTTTTT
TRBJ2-7 TRBV6-6 TRBD2 . CASSPLPSGGTYEQYF TGTGCCAGCAGTCCGCTCCCTAGCGGGGGTACCTACGAGCAGTACTTC
TRBJ1-2 TRBV6-2/TRBV6-3 TRBD1 . CASKTTGSGYGYTF TGTGCTAGCAAGACGACAGGGTCGGGCTATGGCTACACCTTC
TRBJ2-5 TRBV19 . . CASSISQGQQETQYF TGTGCCAGTAGTATAAGCCAGGGACAACAAGAGACCCAGTACTTC
TRBJ1-2 TRBV7-9 TRBD1 few CASSPGGPDGYTF TGTGCCAGCAGCCCAGGGGGCCCCGATGGCTACACCTTC
TRBJ2-5 TRBV4-2 . . CASSQDVGFQETQYF TGTGCCAGCAGCCAAGATGTAGGGTTCCAAGAGACCCAGTACTTC
TRBJ1-2 TRBV18 . few CVSSPTLGPYGYTF TGTGTCAGCTCACCTACCCTGGGGCCCTATGGCTACACCTTC
TRBJ2-1 TRBV11-2 . few CASSRQGNEQFF TGTGCCAGCAGTCGTCAGGGGAATGAGCAGTTCTTC
TRBJ1-1 TRBV11-2 . many CASSLGRVGGTEAFF TGTGCCAGCAGCTTAGGAAGGGTAGGCGGCACTGAAGCTTTCTTT
TRBJ1-1 TRBV28 . many CASSFGTEAFF TGTGCCAGCAGTTTCGGCACTGAAGCTTTCTTT
TRBJ2-7 TRBV20-1 TRBD2 many CSARTSQPGLAHEQYF TGCAGTGCTAGGACATCCCAGCCGGGACTAGCGCACGAGCAGTACTTC
TRBJ1-4 TRBV28 . many CASTLTGLRLFF TGTGCCAGCACCCTTACTGGGTTGCGACTGTTTTTT
TRBJ2-4 TRBV2 . . CASSDRGSAKNIQYF TGTGCCAGCAGTGATCGGGGATCAGCCAAAAACATTCAGTACTTC
TRBJ2-1 TRBV7-2 TRBD2 few CASSLAGAHNYNEQFF TGTGCCAGCAGTCTAGCGGGGGCTCACAACTACAATGAGCAGTTCTTC
TRBJ2-1 TRBV6-5 TRBD2 . CASRYSGGGNEQFF TGTGCCAGCAGATATAGCGGGGGGGGTAATGAGCAGTTCTTC
TRBJ2-3 TRBV2 TRBD1 few CASRAGGYTDTQYF TGTGCCAGCAGAGCAGGGGGCTACACAGATACGCAGTATTTT
TRBJ2-3 TRBV6-2/TRBV6-3 TRBD1 . CASISGTGRTDTQYF TGTGCCAGCATCTCCGGGACAGGAAGGACAGATACGCAGTATTTT